A single sample gave rise to the 7 T cell receptor beta chains below, sequenced in a study of graft-versus-host responses after intestinal transplantation. Sequencing was performed with immunoSEQ multiplex PCR; in TCRdb, only in-frame clones are kept and a portion is missing. The profile covers about 80,000 clones, with 80% to 95% appearing a single time and 0.65% to 0.75% taken by the ten largest. The source was PBMCs, collected 98 days after intestinal transplantation. The receptor set was obtained from a human patient who received an intestinal transplant, so some T cells may come from the graft donor.

The chain is built from TRBV13 and TRBJ1-4, with a possible D match to TRBD1 (5 bases). Germline V CDR1 and CDR2: PRHDT, FYEKMQ (reference sequence). The V gene lost 2 bases and the J gene lost 3 bases, with 13 bases spanning the gap. The CDR3 length is 16 residues. The DNA for the CDR3 is TGTGCCAGCAGCTTAACGCGGGAAGGGGCTAATGAAAAACTGTTTTTT. It encodes CASSLTREGANEKLFF. Supplemented by reference TRBV13 and TRBJ1-4, the full variable domain reads AAGVIQSPRHLIKEKRETATLKCYPIPRHDTVYWYQQGPGQDPQFLISFYEKMQSDKGSIPDRFSAQQFSDYHSELNMSSLELGDSALYFCASSLTREGANEKLFFGSGTQLSVL.

J is TRBJ2-2 and V is TRBV5-1; D remains unclear. Trimming pared 3 bases from V and 1 base from J, leaving 13 bases between. CDR1 and CDR2 from the germline V gene are SGHRS and YFSETQ. The length of the CDR3 is 16 residues. The CDR3 is CASSSHSFLNTGELFF. CDR3 DNA: TGCGCCAGCAGCTCCCACAGCTTTCTGAACACCGGGGAGCTGTTTTTT.

The genes are TRBV4-1 and TRBJ1-1, with TRBD1 matching 10 bases. V shed 0 bases, J shed 4 bases, and the junction held 14 bases outside the gene matches. The CDR3 length is 19 residues. Germline CDR1 is MGHRA and CDR2 is YSYEKL. This CDR3 is CASSQDRGSDRGRGTEAFF. The CDR3 bases are TGCGCCAGCAGCCAAGATAGAGGCAGCGACAGGGGGCGAGGCACTGAAGCTTTCTTT.

This chain connects TRBV6-1 to TRBJ1-1, with 7 bases identical to TRBD1. V was clipped by 0 bases and J by 5 bases; unmatched bases: 9. Germline V lookup: CDR1 MNHNS, CDR2 SASEGT. This CDR3 contains 16 residues. The CDR3, as DNA: TGTGCCAGCAGTGAAGCAACGGGCAGGGGGAGGACTGAAGCTTTCTTT. Translating it yields CASSEATGRGRTEAFF.

The chain combines TRBV27 with TRBJ2-5; 7 bases are shared with TRBD2. The CDR3 has 16 residues. Losses at the gene ends were 0 bases for V and 4 bases for J; bases not matched to a gene: 8. Germline V CDR1 and CDR2: MNHEY, SMNVEV (reference sequence). The CDR3 nucleotides read TGTGCCAGCAGTTTATCGGAGGGCAGGGAGGGAGAGACCCAGTACTTC. Amino acid sequence: CASSLSEGREGETQYF.

This chain joins TRBV6-5 and TRBJ1-5; 7 bases match TRBD1. CDR1 is MNHEY and CDR2 is SVGAGI in the germline V gene. J gave up 4 bases and V 5 bases, and 5 bases lay outside the gene matches. The CDR3 is made up of 14 amino acids. CDR3 nucleotides: TGTGCCAGCAGTCAGGGGGACCTAAATCAGCCCCAGCATTTT. Its protein product is CASSQGDLNQPQHF.

As regards this clone: This specimen includes other DNA sequences encoding the same CDR3. The chain combines TRBV6-4 with TRBJ1-5, with a tentative D call TRBD1 (5 bases). The germline CDR1 and CDR2 sequences are MRHNA and SNTAGT. The V end was cut by 7 bases, the J end by 0 bases, with 16 bases between. The CDR3 has 16 residues. CDR3 in amino acids: CASTAGRQFSNQPQHF. Written as DNA, the CDR3 is TGTGCCAGCACCGCGGGACGACAATTTAGCAATCAGCCCCAGCATTTT.